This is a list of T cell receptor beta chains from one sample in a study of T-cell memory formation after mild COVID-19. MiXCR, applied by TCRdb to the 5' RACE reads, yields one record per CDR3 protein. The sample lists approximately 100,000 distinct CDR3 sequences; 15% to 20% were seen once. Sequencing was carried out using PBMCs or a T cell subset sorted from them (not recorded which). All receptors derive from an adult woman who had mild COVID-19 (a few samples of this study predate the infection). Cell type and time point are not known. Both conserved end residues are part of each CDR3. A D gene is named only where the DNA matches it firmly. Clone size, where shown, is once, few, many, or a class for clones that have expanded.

cdr3_aa: CASRALAAPYEQYF
cdr3_nt: TGTGCCAGCAGAGCCCTAGCGGCTCCCTACGAGCAGTACTTC
v_call: TRBV27
d_call: TRBD2
j_call: TRBJ2-7
clone_size: NA

cdr3_aa: CASKSSQGSYNEQFF
cdr3_nt: TGTGCCAGCAAGTCGAGTCAGGGGTCCTACAATGAGCAGTTCTTC
v_call: TRBV11-2
d_call: NA
j_call: TRBJ2-1
clone_size: NA

cdr3_aa: CASSLERGPSADTQYF
cdr3_nt: TGCGCCAGCAGCTTGGAAAGGGGGCCGAGCGCAGATACGCAGTATTTT
v_call: TRBV5-1
d_call: TRBD1
j_call: TRBJ2-3
clone_size: few

cdr3_aa: CASSLAQGTSQPQHF
cdr3_nt: TGTGCCAGCAGCTTGGCACAGGGAACCAGCCAGCCCCAGCATTTT
v_call: TRBV5-6
d_call: NA
j_call: TRBJ1-5
clone_size: NA

cdr3_aa: CSAEFRDRGLANTGELFF
cdr3_nt: TGCAGTGCGGAATTCCGGGACAGGGGGCTCGCGAACACCGGGGAGCTGTTTTTT
v_call: TRBV20-1
d_call: TRBD1
j_call: TRBJ2-2
clone_size: many

cdr3_aa: CASSLQGSGELFF
cdr3_nt: TGTGCCAGCAGTCTACAGGGTTCCGGGGAGCTGTTTTTT
v_call: TRBV12-3/TRBV12-4
d_call: NA
j_call: TRBJ2-2
clone_size: NA

cdr3_aa: CSAWGLDTHEQFF
cdr3_nt: TGCAGTGCCTGGGGACTAGATACGCATGAGCAGTTCTTC
v_call: TRBV20-1
d_call: TRBD2
j_call: TRBJ2-1
clone_size: NA

cdr3_aa: CSASQGNTEAFF
cdr3_nt: TGCAGTGCCTCACAGGGGAACACTGAAGCTTTCTTT
v_call: TRBV20-1
d_call: NA
j_call: TRBJ1-1
clone_size: few

cdr3_aa: CASSLGLAGDNEQFF
cdr3_nt: TGTGCCAGCAGCTTAGGACTAGCGGGGGACAATGAGCAGTTCTTC
v_call: TRBV7-3
d_call: TRBD2
j_call: TRBJ2-1
clone_size: NA

cdr3_aa: CASSPQTGPYEQYF
cdr3_nt: TGTGCCAGCAGCCCTCAGACAGGACCCTACGAGCAGTACTTC
v_call: TRBV7-9
d_call: NA
j_call: TRBJ2-7
clone_size: few

cdr3_aa: CASSLPGGSRRLF
cdr3_nt: TGTGCCAGCAGCTTGCCCGGAGGGTCCCGTAGGCTCTTC
v_call: TRBV7-9
d_call: NA
j_call: TRBJ2-1
clone_size: few

cdr3_aa: CASSPGWGQNTGELFF
cdr3_nt: TGTGCCAGTAGTCCTGGTTGGGGGCAGAACACCGGGGAGCTGTTTTTT
v_call: TRBV19
d_call: NA
j_call: TRBJ2-2
clone_size: few

cdr3_aa: CASSLSVGDEQFF
cdr3_nt: TGTGCCAGCAGCTTGAGTGTGGGGGATGAGCAGTTCTTC
v_call: TRBV7-6
d_call: NA
j_call: TRBJ2-1
clone_size: NA

cdr3_aa: CASAWAGGPYYEQYF
cdr3_nt: TGTGCCAGCGCATGGGCAGGGGGCCCATACTACGAGCAGTACTTC
v_call: TRBV7-3
d_call: TRBD1
j_call: TRBJ2-7
clone_size: NA

cdr3_aa: CASSLLGTDTQYF
cdr3_nt: TGTGCCAGCAGTTTACTAGGGACAGATACGCAGTATTTT
v_call: TRBV27
d_call: NA
j_call: TRBJ2-3
clone_size: NA

cdr3_aa: CASSLVFAGGPAHTQYF
cdr3_nt: TGTGCCAGCAGTTTAGTCTTCGCGGGAGGGCCAGCACATACGCAGTATTTT
v_call: TRBV27
d_call: TRBD2
j_call: TRBJ2-3
clone_size: few

cdr3_aa: CASRALAGGPRTDTQYF
cdr3_nt: TGTGCCAGCAGAGCTTTAGCGGGGGGGCCCCGCACAGATACGCAGTATTTT
v_call: TRBV2
d_call: TRBD2
j_call: TRBJ2-3
clone_size: few

cdr3_aa: CASRVGRGDTQYF
cdr3_nt: TGCGCCAGCAGGGTAGGTCGGGGAGATACGCAGTATTTT
v_call: TRBV5-1
d_call: NA
j_call: TRBJ2-3
clone_size: NA

cdr3_aa: CAISEKTASPYEQYF
cdr3_nt: TGTGCCATCAGTGAGAAGACAGCCTCCCCCTACGAGCAGTACTTC
v_call: TRBV10-3
d_call: NA
j_call: TRBJ2-7
clone_size: few

cdr3_aa: CASSSSTAYEQYF
cdr3_nt: TGTGCCAGCAGTTCCTCGACAGCCTACGAGCAGTACTTC
v_call: TRBV12-3/TRBV12-4
d_call: NA
j_call: TRBJ2-7
clone_size: NA

cdr3_aa: CASSLDLGTGGNQPQHF
cdr3_nt: TGTGCCAGCAGCTTAGATTTGGGGACAGGGGGCAATCAGCCCCAGCATTTT
v_call: TRBV7-2
d_call: TRBD1
j_call: TRBJ1-5
clone_size: few

cdr3_aa: CASRSGRNTGELFF
cdr3_nt: TGTGCCAGCAGATCGGGGCGGAACACCGGGGAGCTGTTTTTT
v_call: TRBV6-2/TRBV6-3
d_call: NA
j_call: TRBJ2-2
clone_size: few

cdr3_aa: CASSSDYGGYEQYF
cdr3_nt: TGTGCCAGCAGCTCGGACTATGGGGGTTACGAGCAGTACTTC
v_call: TRBV11-2
d_call: NA
j_call: TRBJ2-7
clone_size: many

cdr3_aa: CASSPDRLPTWEYF
cdr3_nt: TGCGCCAGCAGCCCGGACCGACTACCTACGTGGGAGTACTTC
v_call: TRBV5-1
d_call: NA
j_call: TRBJ2-7
clone_size: few

cdr3_aa: CSVNDGKETQYF
cdr3_nt: TGCAGCGTTAACGACGGGAAAGAGACCCAGTACTTC
v_call: TRBV29-1
d_call: NA
j_call: TRBJ2-5
clone_size: NA

cdr3_aa: CASSAEGGNYGYTF
cdr3_nt: TGTGCCAGCAGCGCGGAGGGGGGAAACTATGGCTACACCTTC
v_call: TRBV13
d_call: NA
j_call: TRBJ1-2
clone_size: NA

cdr3_aa: CASSLGGRRSYEQYF
cdr3_nt: TGTGCCAGCAGCTTAGGAGGGCGGAGGAGCTACGAGCAGTACTTC
v_call: TRBV7-9
d_call: NA
j_call: TRBJ2-7
clone_size: few

cdr3_aa: CASGLGSADPTYNEQFF
cdr3_nt: TGTGCTAGTGGTTTGGGTTCCGCGGACCCGACCTACAATGAGCAGTTCTTC
v_call: TRBV12-5
d_call: NA
j_call: TRBJ2-1
clone_size: few

cdr3_aa: CAWSVLGEQFF
cdr3_nt: TGTGCCTGGAGTGTACTGGGTGAGCAGTTCTTC
v_call: TRBV30
d_call: NA
j_call: TRBJ2-1
clone_size: few

cdr3_aa: CASSLALTAFQGSSYNSPLHF
cdr3_nt: TGTGCCAGCAGCTTAGCGCTGACAGCATTCCAAGGGAGCTCCTATAATTCACCCCTCCACTTT
v_call: TRBV11-1
d_call: NA
j_call: TRBJ1-6
clone_size: NA

cdr3_aa: CASSSGTGTTGELFF
cdr3_nt: TGCGCCAGCAGCTCCGGGACAGGGACCACCGGGGAGCTGTTTTTT
v_call: TRBV5-1
d_call: TRBD1
j_call: TRBJ2-2
clone_size: NA

cdr3_aa: CASSLGVRQETQYF
cdr3_nt: TGTGCCAGCAGCTTAGGTGTGCGGCAAGAGACCCAGTACTTC
v_call: TRBV7-8
d_call: NA
j_call: TRBJ2-5
clone_size: few

cdr3_aa: CASSPGPATDTQYF
cdr3_nt: TGTGCCAGCAGCCCGGGTCCTGCCACAGATACGCAGTATTTT
v_call: TRBV7-3
d_call: NA
j_call: TRBJ2-3
clone_size: large

cdr3_aa: CAIVPDSWGLTDTQYF
cdr3_nt: TGTGCCATAGTTCCGGACTCCTGGGGACTCACAGATACGCAGTATTTT
v_call: TRBV2
d_call: NA
j_call: TRBJ2-3
clone_size: NA

cdr3_aa: CASRSYNEQFF
cdr3_nt: TGTGCCAGCCGGTCCTACAATGAGCAGTTCTTC
v_call: TRBV12-3/TRBV12-4
d_call: NA
j_call: TRBJ2-1
clone_size: few

cdr3_aa: CASSQGWEGLDNEQFF
cdr3_nt: TGCGCCAGCAGCCAAGGGTGGGAGGGCCTCGACAATGAGCAGTTCTTC
v_call: TRBV4-3
d_call: TRBD2
j_call: TRBJ2-1
clone_size: NA

cdr3_aa: CASSPTGLGNQPQHF
cdr3_nt: TGTGCCAGCAGCCCCACGGGTTTGGGCAATCAGCCCCAGCATTTT
v_call: TRBV6-5
d_call: NA
j_call: TRBJ1-5
clone_size: NA

cdr3_aa: CSAKSLGSGHNSPLHF
cdr3_nt: TGCAGTGCTAAGTCCCTCGGATCGGGTCATAATTCACCCCTCCACTTT
v_call: TRBV20-1
d_call: NA
j_call: TRBJ1-6
clone_size: NA

cdr3_aa: CSVEGLLAGGYNEQFF
cdr3_nt: TGCAGCGTTGAAGGGCTCCTAGCGGGGGGCTACAATGAGCAGTTCTTC
v_call: TRBV29-1
d_call: TRBD2
j_call: TRBJ2-1
clone_size: few

cdr3_aa: CASMEWGRVGTDTQYF
cdr3_nt: TGTGCCAGCATGGAGTGGGGACGGGTGGGCACAGATACGCAGTATTTT
v_call: TRBV12-3/TRBV12-4
d_call: NA
j_call: TRBJ2-3
clone_size: NA

cdr3_aa: CASSFPGLAGHNEQFF
cdr3_nt: TGTGCCAGCAGCTTCCCTGGACTAGCGGGACACAATGAGCAGTTCTTC
v_call: TRBV7-8
d_call: TRBD2
j_call: TRBJ2-1
clone_size: NA

cdr3_aa: CASSLTEGRGGYNEQFF
cdr3_nt: TGTGCCAGCAGCTTAACTGAGGGCAGGGGGGGATACAATGAGCAGTTCTTC
v_call: TRBV7-3
d_call: NA
j_call: TRBJ2-1
clone_size: NA

cdr3_aa: CASSLGAASSYNEQFF
cdr3_nt: TGCGCCAGCAGCCTTGGAGCTGCGAGCTCCTACAATGAGCAGTTCTTC
v_call: TRBV4-3
d_call: NA
j_call: TRBJ2-1
clone_size: NA

cdr3_aa: CSVSSAGELFF
cdr3_nt: TGCAGCGTTTCGTCTGCCGGGGAGCTGTTTTTT
v_call: TRBV29-1
d_call: NA
j_call: TRBJ2-2
clone_size: few

cdr3_aa: CAVQRTATDTQYF
cdr3_nt: TGTGCCGTCCAACGGACAGCAACAGATACGCAGTATTTT
v_call: TRBV27
d_call: NA
j_call: TRBJ2-3
clone_size: few

cdr3_aa: CASSSNFGGNTIYF
cdr3_nt: TGTGCCAGCAGCTCTAATTTCGGAGGAAACACCATATATTTT
v_call: TRBV5-4
d_call: NA
j_call: TRBJ1-3
clone_size: many

cdr3_aa: CASSQGGQAYEQYF
cdr3_nt: TGTGCCAGCAGCCAAGGGGGACAGGCCTACGAGCAGTACTTC
v_call: TRBV4-2
d_call: TRBD1
j_call: TRBJ2-7
clone_size: once